Here is one T cell receptor (beta chain) with its context. The antigen remains unidentified. A read error is possible here, since a much larger clone lies one base away. V was clipped by 3 bases and J by 8 bases, with 8 bases between them. Germline V lookup: CDR1 MDHEN, CDR2 SYDVKM. This CDR3 region has 12 residues. Stable disease denoted Graves' hyperthyroidism without ophthalmopathy progression within 18 months. Clinical symptoms, serum thyroxine, TRAb, thyroid ultrasound and orbital computed tomography informed diagnoses. The data are from a study of T cells in Graves' hyperthyroidism and ophthalmopathy. Study-wide points: Most thyroid clonotypes with frequency above 0.001 were detected in blood.

RNA transcripts served as the template for amplifying TCR beta CDR3 regions. The HTBI set primed first-round TCR CDR3 RT-PCR. MiXCR, applied by TCRdb to the multiplex PCR reads, yields one record per CDR3 protein. The table includes tens of thousands of distinct CDR3 sequences, roughly 45% detected once. The chain combines TRBV28 with TRBJ2-4; D not certain. Sequences were obtained from blood. This clonotype was sampled from a woman in her twenties or thirties with Graves' hyperthyroidism. Here the CDR3 reads CASSLHYDIQYF. CDR3 in DNA: TGTGCCAGCAGTTTGCATTACGACATTCAGTACTTC. Complete variable domain (other parts from reference TRBV28 and TRBJ2-4): DVKVTQSSRYLVKRTGEKVFLECVQDMDHENMFWYRQDPGLGLRLIYFSYDVKMKEKGDIPEGYSVSREKKERFSLILESASTNQTSMYLCASSLHYDIQYFGAGTRLSVL.